Each of the 30 T cell receptor beta chains below was sequenced from the same sample in a study of blood T cells in healthy people across ages. A second PCR of about 7 to 12 cycles used a sample-barcoded 5' primer and a J-beta primer mix. TCRdb re-analysed the 5' RACE reads in MiXCR, keeping a single row per CDR3 protein. The data show 650,000 to 1,000,000 distinct CDR3 sequences, around 36% seen once. Sequenced sample: blood. All receptors derive from a man between 18 and 29 years old in good health.

This clonotype appeared once. Just one base apart from a much larger clone, this may be a read error. The rearrangement uses TRBV29-1 and TRBJ2-7; weak D call: TRBD2 (5 bases). The ends were cut back, 7 bases at V and 2 bases at J, with 15 bases in the middle. The germline CDR1 and CDR2 sequences are SQVTM and ANQGSEA. The CDR3 is 13 residues long. The CDR3 is CSALDWTTYEQYF. CDR3 in DNA: TGCAGCGCCCTGGACTGGACCACCTACGAGCAGTACTTC.

This clonotype appeared a few times. The V call is TRBV10-3, the J call TRBJ2-2; 7 bases align to TRBD1. V gave up 5 bases and J gave up 4 bases; unmatched junction bases: 4. Germline V gene sequence: CDR1 ENHRY, CDR2 SYGVKD. This CDR3 contains 14 residues. CDR3 DNA: TGTGCCATCAGTAGACAGGGAAGCACCGGGGAGCTGTTTTTT. Residues: CAISRQGSTGELFF.

This clonotype was picked up a small number of times. V and J are TRBV6-5 and TRBJ1-2, with D possibly being TRBD1 (5 bases). CDR1 MNHEY and CDR2 SVGAGI come from the germline V gene. Trimming pared 7 bases from V and 6 bases from J, leaving 15 bases between. This CDR3 contains 13 residues. CDR3 in DNA: TGTGCCAGCACCAGAGGGGACCTCCATGGCTACACCTTC. Protein sequence: CASTRGDLHGYTF.

This clonotype was counted between two and nine times. The rearrangement uses TRBV6-1 and TRBJ1-2; weak D call: TRBD1 (5 bases). The CDR3 is 16 residues long. The germline CDR1 and CDR2 sequences are MNHNS and SASEGT. V was shortened by 0 bases and J by 7 bases, with 18 bases between the two germline ends. The DNA for the CDR3 is TGTGCCAGCAGTGAAGCCTCCTCTTGGTCAAGGGGTGGCTACACCTTC. Amino acids: CASSEASSWSRGGYTF.

The V call is TRBV20-1, the J call TRBJ2-7, with TRBD2 matching 8 bases. V was clipped by 6 bases and J by 5 bases; unmatched bases: 9. Germline CDR1 is DFQATT and CDR2 is SNEGSKA (reference sequence). The CDR3 consists of 13 residues. The CDR3 here is CSAFRGGENEQYF. The CDR3 DNA is TGCAGTGCCTTCCGGGGGGGCGAGAACGAGCAGTACTTC.

This clonotype was seen more than once but under ten times. The V gene is TRBV12-3 or TRBV12-4, the J gene TRBJ1-1, with 10 bases matching TRBD1. V dropped 6 bases and J dropped 4; count of bases not matched to a gene: 11. The CDR3 is 16 amino acids. The CDR3 loop is CASSSGDRTGGTEAFF. CDR3 coding DNA: TGTGCCAGCAGCTCGGGGGATCGGACAGGGGGCACTGAAGCTTTCTTT.

The chain employs TRBV10-3 and TRBJ1-1; perhaps TRBD1 as D (6 bases). Germline CDR1 and CDR2: ENHRY and SYGVKD. CDR3 length: 14 residues. V lost 9 bases to trimming and J lost 4 bases, with 18 bases between them. The CDR3 sequence is CAILRDTFGTEAFF. The CDR3 DNA follows: TGTGCCATTCTCCGGGACACCTTTGGCACTGAAGCTTTCTTT.

This clonotype was observed at least ten times. The chain combines TRBV14 with TRBJ2-1; D uncertain. Germline V lookup: CDR1 SGHDN, CDR2 FVKESK. The V and J ends lost 1 base and 2 bases respectively, with 9 bases between them. This CDR3 contains 15 residues. As DNA, the CDR3 is TGTGCCAGCAGCCAAGCCAAAACTCCCTACAATGAGCAGTTCTTC. This gives the protein CASSQAKTPYNEQFF.

The chain combines TRBV29-1 with TRBJ1-5, with 7 positions matching TRBD1. Trimming cost V 4 bases and J 1 base; bases outside gene matches: 13. The CDR3 is made up of 17 amino acids. Germline assignment: CDR1 SQVTM and CDR2 ANQGSEA. Written as DNA, the CDR3 is TGCAGCGTTGGAGGGACAGCCGGTGTCGGGAGCAATCAGCCCCAGCATTTT. This codes for CSVGGTAGVGSNQPQHF.

There are many counts of this clonotype. The chain recombines TRBV20-1 with TRBJ2-3; D ambiguous. The V end was cut by 0 bases, the J end by 6 bases, with 10 bases between. The CDR3 covers 13 residues. Germline loops: CDR1 DFQATT, CDR2 SNEGSKA (reference sequence). CDR3 in DNA: TGCAGTGCTAGAGACTATCTCTTGGATACGCAGTATTTT. As protein: CSARDYLLDTQYF.

The chain couples TRBV28 to TRBJ2-7; D unclear. The germline gives CDR1 MDHEN, CDR2 SYDVKM. V lost 4 bases and J 3 bases, leaving 10 bases between the germline ends. The CDR3 extends over 13 amino acids. CDR3 nucleotides: TGTGCCAGCAGTTCTAGTGGCGACTACGAGCAGTACTTC. This gives the protein CASSSSGDYEQYF.

This clonotype came up many times. The V and J genes are TRBV5-1 and TRBJ2-1, with 9 bases matching TRBD1. Germline V gene lookup returns CDR1 SGHRS and CDR2 YFSETQ. J was trimmed by 4 bases and V by 4 bases; bases with no gene match: 9. The CDR3 runs to 16 residues. Here the CDR3 reads CASSGRGTGRYNEQFF. CDR3 DNA: TGCGCCAGCAGCGGCCGCGGGACAGGGCGATACAATGAGCAGTTCTTC.

This clonotype was seen more than once but under ten times. V usage is TRBV20-1 and J usage is TRBJ2-7; 7 positions agree with TRBD1. The CDR3 length is 13 residues. In germline, CDR1 is DFQATT, CDR2 SNEGSKA (reference sequence). V gave up 3 bases and J gave up 2 bases; unmatched junction bases: 4. CDR3 region: CSARIGTAYEQYF. For the CDR3, the DNA is TGCAGTGCTAGGATCGGGACAGCCTACGAGCAGTACTTC.

The chain combines TRBV12-3 or TRBV12-4 with TRBJ2-3; D not resolved. The CDR3 totals 14 residues. The V end lost 10 bases, the J end lost 4 bases, and 18 bases lay between the germline ends. DNA of the CDR3: TGTGCCATCCGGGCCCCTGAAGGACCAGATACGCAGTATTTT. Protein: CAIRAPEGPDTQYF.

The chain carries TRBV10-3 and TRBJ2-5, with TRBD1 as a possible D gene (5 bases). Trimming left V 8 bases short and J 5 bases short, with 15 bases between. In germline, CDR1 is ENHRY, CDR2 SYGVKD. The CDR3 is 13 residues long. The CDR3 DNA reads as TGTGCCATCGGTAGACAGAGTGGGGAGACCCAGTACTTC. Translated: CAIGRQSGETQYF.

The gene calls are TRBV5-5 and TRBJ2-4; 9 bases match TRBD2. This CDR3 has 15 residues. The trim removed 0 bases at V and 6 bases at J, leaving 4 bases unmatched. Looked up from germline, CDR1 is SGHKS and CDR2 is YYEKEE (reference sequence). CDR3 coding DNA: TGTGCCAGCAGCTTGGTAGTAGCGGGAGTAAACATTCAGTACTTC. Protein sequence: CASSLVVAGVNIQYF.

This chain joins TRBV29-1 and TRBJ2-5; 12 bases map to TRBD1. Germline V gene sequence: CDR1 SQVTM, CDR2 ANQGSEA. Trimming cost V 4 bases and J 11 bases; bases outside gene matches: 8. This CDR3 contains 13 residues. The CDR3 loop is CSVAGTGGNEQYF. The CDR3 DNA reads as TGCAGCGTTGCCGGGACAGGGGGCAATGAGCAGTACTTC.

The genes are TRBV6-2 or TRBV6-3 and TRBJ1-1, with D hard to call. With 2 bases removed from V and 5 bases from J, the gap between germline ends came to 15 bases. The CDR3 consists of 15 residues. Germline CDR1 is MNHEY and CDR2 is SVGEGT. The CDR3 here is CASSYVGSPKTEAFF. The DNA for the CDR3 is TGTGCCAGCAGTTACGTTGGCTCCCCGAAGACTGAAGCTTTCTTT.

This clonotype was seen repeatedly, ten times or more. The chain links TRBV2 to TRBJ2-5, with 9 positions matching TRBD2. From germline, CDR1 is SNHLY and CDR2 FYNNEI. V dropped 5 bases and J dropped 5; count of bases not matched to a gene: 9. The CDR3 is made up of 15 amino acids. DNA for the CDR3: TGTGCCAGCAGTCTACTAGCGGGTGGTGAGGAGACCCAGTACTTC. Its protein is CASSLLAGGEETQYF.

This clonotype was counted ten times or more. This chain joins TRBV12-3 or TRBV12-4 and TRBJ2-5; 7 bases match TRBD1. The trim removed 3 bases at V and 13 bases at J, leaving 5 bases unmatched. The CDR3 is made up of 11 amino acids. This CDR3 reads CASSFQGQRYF. DNA for the CDR3: TGTGCCAGCAGTTTTCAGGGACAGCGGTACTTC.

The chain carries TRBV7-2 and TRBJ1-5, with D possibly matching TRBD1 (6 bases). CDR3 length equals 15 residues. Trimming removed 3 bases from V and 5 bases from J, with 14 bases in between. Germline V gene lookup returns CDR1 SGHTA and CDR2 FQGNSA. The CDR3 DNA follows: TGTGCCAGCAGCTTTGGACAGAGCCGGGATCAGCCCCAGCATTTT. Protein: CASSFGQSRDQPQHF. Complete variable domain (other parts from reference TRBV7-2 and TRBJ1-5): GAGVSQSPSNKVTEKGKDVELRCDPISGHTALYWYRQSLGQGLEFLIYFQGNSAPDKSGLPSDRFSAERTGGSVSTLTIQRTQQEDSAVYLCASSFGQSRDQPQHFGDGTRLSIL.

This clonotype was detected only a few times. V gene TRBV5-1 combines with J gene TRBJ1-1, with TRBD1 matching over 8 bases. CDR1 and CDR2 from the germline V gene are SGHRS and YFSETQ. The CDR3 has 15 amino acids. V dropped 4 bases and J dropped 4; count of bases not matched to a gene: 9. This CDR3 is CASSTNPGGTTEAFF. The CDR3 DNA reads TGCGCCAGCAGCACAAACCCAGGGGGCACCACTGAAGCTTTCTTT. The whole variable domain, filled in from reference TRBV5-1 and TRBJ1-1, reads KAGVTQTPRYLIKTRGQQVTLSCSPISGHRSVSWYQQTPGQGLQFLFEYFSETQRNKGNFPGRFSGRQFSNSRSEMNVSTLELGDSALYLCASSTNPGGTTEAFFGQGTRLTVV.

The chain links TRBV7-2 to TRBJ2-3; D unresolved. Germline CDR1 SGHTA, CDR2 FQGNSA. The CDR3 contains 14 residues. V was pared by 5 bases and J by 4 bases, with 13 bases between. The CDR3 DNA reads as TGTGCCAGCAGCGTAAGCCTCCGGGCAGATACGCAGTATTTT. Translated: CASSVSLRADTQYF.

The chain links TRBV12-3 or TRBV12-4 to TRBJ2-3; 11 bases match TRBD2. V lost 8 bases to trimming and J lost 4 bases; unmatched junction nucleotides: 8. The CDR3 is 15 amino acids. Here the CDR3 reads CASGRLAGLADTQYF. The DNA of the CDR3 is TGTGCCAGCGGCCGACTAGCGGGGTTAGCAGATACGCAGTATTTT.

Notes on this clonotype: Being one base from a much bigger clone, this may be a read error. The V gene is TRBV7-7, the J gene TRBJ2-1; 7 nucleotides match TRBD1. The CDR3 loop spans 16 amino acids. Germline loops: CDR1 SSHAT, CDR2 FNYEAQ (reference sequence). The CDR3 region is CASSIGPGQQLSEQFF. CDR3 sequence (DNA): TGTGCTAGCAGCATAGGCCCGGGACAGCAGCTCTCAGAGCAGTTCTTC.

This clonotype was seen at least ten times. This rearrangement joins TRBV9 to TRBJ2-1; D remains unclear. This CDR3 has 13 amino acids. Germline lookup yields CDR1 SGDLS and CDR2 YYNGEE. Trimming took off 0 bases at V and 10 bases at J, with 11 bases between the two ends. CDR3 in DNA: TGTGCCAGCAGCGTAGCAGGATCGTACGAGCAGTTCTTC. It translates to CASSVAGSYEQFF.

J is TRBJ2-5 and V is TRBV29-1; D not certain. The DNA end is more similar to TRBJ2-7, so the J call may be wrong. The CDR3 consists of 12 residues. Germline assignment: CDR1 SQVTM and CDR2 ANQGSEA. The CDR3 is CSVGVVGGEQYF. CDR3 DNA: TGCAGCGTTGGAGTGGTAGGCGGCGAGCAGTACTTC.

This clonotype was detected only a few times. V and J are TRBV7-9 and TRBJ1-5, with 7 bases identical to TRBD1. The CDR3 sequence is 15 residues long. The trim removed 5 bases at V and 2 bases at J, leaving 6 bases unmatched. Germline V gene sequence: CDR1 SEHNR, CDR2 FQNEAQ (reference sequence). CDR3 nucleotides: TGTGCCAGCAGCCTAGGGGACAGTCGCAATCAGCCCCAGCATTTT. Protein: CASSLGDSRNQPQHF.

The V gene is TRBV7-2, the J gene TRBJ1-2; 10 bases fit TRBD1. J gave up 3 bases and V 4 bases, and 5 bases lay outside the gene matches. Germline V gives CDR1 SGHTA, CDR2 FQGNSA. CDR3 length: 15 residues. CDR3 coding DNA: TGTGCCAGCAGCTCCGGACAGGGGGTCGACTATGGCTACACCTTC. This encodes CASSSGQGVDYGYTF.

Comments on this clonotype: This may be a read error, as it is one base from a much larger clone. The gene calls are TRBV29-1 and TRBJ2-3; TRBD2 is a possible D gene (5 bases). Germline V lookup: CDR1 SQVTM, CDR2 ANQGSEA. The CDR3 runs to 14 residues. The CDR3 DNA sequence: TGCAGCATCAAAAAGCGGAAGCGCACGGATACGCAGTATTTT. Its protein is CSIKKRKRTDTQYF.